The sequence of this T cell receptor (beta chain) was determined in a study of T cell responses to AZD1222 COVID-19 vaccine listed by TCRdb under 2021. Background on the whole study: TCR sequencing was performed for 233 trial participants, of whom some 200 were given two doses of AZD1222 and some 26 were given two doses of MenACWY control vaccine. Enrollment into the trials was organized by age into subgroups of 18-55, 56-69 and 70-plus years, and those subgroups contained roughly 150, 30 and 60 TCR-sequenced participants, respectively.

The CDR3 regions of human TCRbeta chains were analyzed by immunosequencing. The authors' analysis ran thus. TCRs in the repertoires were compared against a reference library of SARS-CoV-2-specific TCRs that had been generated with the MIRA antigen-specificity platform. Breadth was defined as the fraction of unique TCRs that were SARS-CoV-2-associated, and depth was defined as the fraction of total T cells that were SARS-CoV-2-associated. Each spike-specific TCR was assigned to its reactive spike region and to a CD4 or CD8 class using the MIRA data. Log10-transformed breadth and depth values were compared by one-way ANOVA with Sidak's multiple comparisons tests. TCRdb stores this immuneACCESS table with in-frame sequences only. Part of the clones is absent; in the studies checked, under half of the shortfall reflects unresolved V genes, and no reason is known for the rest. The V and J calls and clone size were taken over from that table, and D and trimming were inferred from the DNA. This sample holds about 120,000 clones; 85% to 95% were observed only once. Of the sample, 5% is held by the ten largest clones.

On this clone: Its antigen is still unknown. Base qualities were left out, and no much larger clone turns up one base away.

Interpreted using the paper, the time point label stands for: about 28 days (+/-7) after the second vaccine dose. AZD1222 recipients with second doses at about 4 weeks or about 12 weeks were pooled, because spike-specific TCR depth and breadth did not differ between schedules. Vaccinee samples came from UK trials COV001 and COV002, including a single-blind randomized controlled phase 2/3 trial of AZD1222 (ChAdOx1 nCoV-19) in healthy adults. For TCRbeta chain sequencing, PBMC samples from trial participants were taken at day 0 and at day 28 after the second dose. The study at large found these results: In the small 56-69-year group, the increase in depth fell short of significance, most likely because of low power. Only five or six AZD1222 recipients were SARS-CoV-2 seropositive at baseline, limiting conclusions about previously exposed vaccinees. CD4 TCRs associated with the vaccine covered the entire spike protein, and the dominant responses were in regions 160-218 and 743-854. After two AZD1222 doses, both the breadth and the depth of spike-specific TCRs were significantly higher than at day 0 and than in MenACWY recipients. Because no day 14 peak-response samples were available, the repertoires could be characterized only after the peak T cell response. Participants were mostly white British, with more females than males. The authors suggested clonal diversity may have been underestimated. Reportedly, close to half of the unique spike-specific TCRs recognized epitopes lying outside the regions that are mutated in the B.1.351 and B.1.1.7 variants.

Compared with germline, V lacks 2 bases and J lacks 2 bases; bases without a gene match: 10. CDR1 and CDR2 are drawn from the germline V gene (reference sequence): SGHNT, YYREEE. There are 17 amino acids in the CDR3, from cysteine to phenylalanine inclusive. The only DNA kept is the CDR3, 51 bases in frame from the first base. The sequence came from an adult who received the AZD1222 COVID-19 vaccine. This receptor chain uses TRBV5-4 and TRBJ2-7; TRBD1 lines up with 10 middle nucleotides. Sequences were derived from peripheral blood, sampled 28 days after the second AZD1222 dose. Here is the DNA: TGTGCCAGCAGCTTACCCATCGCCGGACAGGGGGCCTACGAGCAGTACTTC. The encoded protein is CASSLPIAGQGAYEQYF.